The 29 T cell receptor beta chains reported below all come from one sample, sequenced in a study of T-cell memory formation after mild COVID-19. TCRdb called the 5' RACE reads again in MiXCR, with one record for every CDR3 protein. This table has 350,000 to 450,000 distinct CDR3 sequences, around an eighth appearing once. Source material: PBMCs or a T cell subset sorted from them (not recorded which). The receptor source for this set is a man between 18 and 35 years old who had mild COVID-19 (a few samples of this study predate the infection). Cell type and time point are not known.

A few counts support this clonotype. J is TRBJ1-2 and V is TRBV6-5; D uncertain. V dropped 5 bases and J dropped 2 bases, with 9 bases sitting between them. Germline V gene lookup returns CDR1 MNHEY and CDR2 SVGAGI. The CDR3 sequence is 13 residues long. The CDR3 reads CASSDPVNYGYTF. The CDR3 nucleotides are TGTGCCAGCAGTGACCCAGTGAACTATGGCTACACCTTC.

The chain has TRBV7-9 and TRBJ2-1; TRBD2 might be the D (5 bases). The CDR3 has 13 residues. CDR1 is SEHNR and CDR2 is FQNEAQ in the germline V gene (reference sequence). Trimming shortened V by 5 bases and J by 6 bases, and 11 bases separated the two germline ends. For the CDR3, the DNA is TGTGCCAGCAGCCCCCAGCGGTTCAATGAGCAGTTCTTC. Amino acid sequence: CASSPQRFNEQFF.

This clonotype was seen only a few times. V and J are TRBV5-1 and TRBJ2-7; 8 bases fit TRBD2. The germline V gene has CDR1 SGHRS and CDR2 YFSETQ. This CDR3 region has 14 residues. The V segment lost 4 bases and the J segment 0 bases; nucleotides outside the gene matches: 3. The CDR3 spells CASSRSGDSYEQYF. CDR3 DNA: TGCGCCAGCAGCCGTAGCGGGGACTCCTACGAGCAGTACTTC.

The rearrangement links TRBV6-4 to TRBJ1-4, with TRBD1 matching 7 bases. This CDR3 has 14 amino acids. The germline V gene encodes CDR1 MRHNA and CDR2 SNTAGT. J was trimmed by 8 bases and V by 5 bases; bases with no gene match: 8. The CDR3: CASSIGTVDEKLFF. CDR3 coding DNA: TGTGCCAGCAGTATTGGGACAGTAGACGAAAAACTGTTTTTT.

V usage is TRBV19 and J usage is TRBJ1-1, with no clear D. CDR3 length equals 13 residues. Germline V gives CDR1 LNHDA, CDR2 SQIVND (reference sequence). V lost 3 bases and J 4 bases, leaving 9 bases between the germline ends. The CDR3 DNA reads as TGTGCCAGTAGTATTAGAGGAGTCACTGAAGCTTTCTTT. It specifies CASSIRGVTEAFF.

The chain couples TRBV7-2 to TRBJ1-5; D remains ambiguous. The V gene's germline CDR1 is SGHTA and CDR2 FQGNSA. The CDR3 runs to 14 residues. V lost 5 bases and J 2 bases, leaving 10 bases between the germline ends. The CDR3 loop reads CASSMDTGNQPQHF. CDR3 in DNA: TGTGCCAGCAGCATGGATACGGGCAATCAGCCCCAGCATTTT.

This clonotype was detected only a few times. The conserved phenylalanine or tryptophan normally closing the CDR3 is absent here, so this likely arose from a read error. The DNA is left out, because the CDR3 cannot be placed on it with certainty; the CDR3 is given as TCRdb lists it. The chain has TRBV5-3 and TRBJ1-2. TRBV5-3 is an ORF, with its function uncertain. The length of the CDR3 is 9 amino acids, counting both ends. The CDR3 loop is CARSLRQRL.

This clonotype was detected only a few times. The chain carries TRBV6-5 and TRBJ2-3; 8 nucleotides match TRBD2. CDR3 length: 15 residues. The junction had 5 bases not matched to a gene; V was cut back by 6 bases and J by 0 bases. Germline V gene lookup returns CDR1 MNHEY and CDR2 SVGAGI. Here the CDR3 DNA reads TGTGCCAGCAGCCCGGGGGGGGGTAGCACAGATACGCAGTATTTT. Translating gives CASSPGGGSTDTQYF.

CDR3 region: CASKSLRGTNYGYTF. Here the CDR3 DNA reads TGTGCCAGCAAAAGTCTCAGGGGGACTAACTATGGCTACACCTTC. This rearrangement joins TRBV6-2 or TRBV6-3 to TRBJ1-2; 7 nucleotides align to TRBD1. Germline V gene data show CDR1 as MNHEY and CDR2 as SVGEGT. V shed 7 bases, J shed 0 bases, and the junction held 8 bases outside the gene matches. The CDR3 length is 15 residues.

This rearrangement joins TRBV3-1 to TRBJ2-7; D is perhaps TRBD1 (7 bases). The CDR3 loop spans 14 amino acids. Trimming stripped 4 bases from V and 0 bases from J, with 10 bases between. CDR1 is LGHDT, CDR2 YNNKEL, per germline (reference sequence). Here the CDR3 reads CASSRGDSSYEQYF. For the CDR3, the DNA is TGTGCCAGCAGCCGGGGGGACAGCTCCTACGAGCAGTACTTC.

In nucleotides, the CDR3 is TGTGCCAGCAGCCTATCCCCCGAGGGCGCGGGGCAGTACGTC. Residues: CASSLSPEGAGQYV. The chain links TRBV7-2 to TRBJ2-7; TRBD2 might be the D (5 bases). Trimming removed 5 bases at V and 9 bases at J, with 20 bases between. The germline CDR1 and CDR2 sequences are SGHTA and FQGNSA. This CDR3 is 14 amino acids long.

This sequence joins TRBV6-5 and TRBJ2-2; TRBD2 agrees at 7 bases. From germline, CDR1 is MNHEY and CDR2 SVGAGI. The CDR3 extends over 17 amino acids. V shed 6 bases, J shed 4 bases, and the junction held 14 bases outside the gene matches. As DNA, the CDR3 is TGTGCCAGCAGCAGACGCACCTTAGCGGGTATCACCGGGGAGCTGTTTTTT. Translated, it gives CASSRRTLAGITGELFF.

The chain joins TRBV7-9 to TRBJ1-5; the match to TRBD1 covers 7 bases. V dropped 5 bases and J dropped 6; count of bases not matched to a gene: 10. The CDR3 sequence is 15 residues long. Germline lookup yields CDR1 SEHNR and CDR2 FQNEAQ (reference sequence). This CDR3 is CASSGAVTGSQPQHF. The CDR3, as DNA: TGTGCCAGCAGCGGAGCCGTGACAGGGAGTCAGCCCCAGCATTTT.

This clonotype was seen more than once but under ten times. This CDR3 reads CSVERETQYF. Here the CDR3 DNA reads TGCAGCGTTGAGCGAGAGACCCAGTACTTC. The gene calls are TRBV29-1 and TRBJ2-5; D not resolved. Trimming pared 3 bases from V and 4 bases from J, leaving 3 bases between. The CDR3 consists of 10 residues. CDR1 is SQVTM, CDR2 ANQGSEA, per germline.

This chain links TRBV30 with TRBJ1-1; the D gene is possibly TRBD1 (6 bases). With 4 bases removed from V and 0 bases from J, the gap between germline ends came to 12 bases. Germline CDR1 is GTSNPN and CDR2 is SVGIG (reference sequence). The CDR3 covers 14 residues. This CDR3 reads CAWIRDNLNTEAFF. DNA for the CDR3: TGTGCCTGGATCCGGGACAACCTGAACACTGAAGCTTTCTTT.

This clonotype was picked up many times. The V gene is TRBV14, the J gene TRBJ2-1, with D uncertain. CDR1 SGHDN and CDR2 FVKESK come from the germline V gene. V lost 5 bases, J lost 2 bases, and 1 base lay in between. This CDR3 spans 11 amino acids. The CDR3 region is CASSTYNEQFF. The CDR3 nucleotides read TGTGCCAGCAGCACCTACAATGAGCAGTTCTTC.

This clonotype was found a few times. This chain joins TRBV7-9 and TRBJ2-3; no clear D gene. V gave up 5 bases and J gave up 0 bases, with 9 bases separating them. This CDR3 is built from 14 residues. The germline V gene encodes CDR1 SEHNR and CDR2 FQNEAQ (reference sequence). The CDR3 bases are TGTGCCAGCAGCGATTTAGGGAGCACAGATACGCAGTATTTT. The encoded protein is CASSDLGSTDTQYF.

This clonotype was seen many times. The chain employs TRBV4-3 and TRBJ2-3; D is unresolved. V was clipped by 5 bases and J by 0 bases, with 6 bases between them. Germline CDR1 LGHNA, CDR2 YSLEER. CDR3 size: 13 residues. The CDR3 nucleotides read TGCGCCAGCAGCACCCCTAGCACAGATACGCAGTATTTT. This sequence encodes CASSTPSTDTQYF.

The chain links TRBV7-6 to TRBJ1-6, with 7 positions matching TRBD1. V lost 3 bases and J lost 12; bases outside the gene matches: 5. CDR1 SGHVS and CDR2 FNYEAQ come from the germline V gene. This CDR3 region has 13 residues. As DNA, the CDR3 is TGTGCCAGCAGCTTGACAGGGAAGGGACCCCTCCACTTT. Protein product: CASSLTGKGPLHF.

The sample holds a few counts of this clonotype. This chain joins TRBV5-6 and TRBJ1-1; 8 bases align to TRBD1. The J segment lost 1 base and the V segment lost 3 bases, leaving 5 bases of the junction unmatched. This CDR3 has 15 amino acids. CDR1 and CDR2 (germline): SGHDT, YYEEEE. Here the CDR3 DNA reads TGTGCCAGCAGCTCTGGGACAGGAAGGAACACTGAAGCTTTCTTT. Its protein is CASSSGTGRNTEAFF.

The chain carries TRBV3-1 and TRBJ2-4; maybe TRBD2 (6 bases). The ends were cut back, 4 bases at V and 7 bases at J, with 20 bases in the middle. CDR3 length equals 16 residues. From germline, CDR1 is LGHDT and CDR2 YNNKEL (reference sequence). This CDR3 is CASSLQWGLGGNIQYF. CDR3 nucleotide sequence: TGTGCCAGCAGCCTCCAATGGGGCCTTGGGGGGAACATTCAGTACTTC.

The table lists this clonotype with a few counts. This chain connects TRBV20-1 to TRBJ1-4, with 9 bases lining up with TRBD1. V shed 3 bases, J shed 10 bases, and the junction held 9 bases outside the gene matches. The length of the CDR3 is 14 residues. Germline CDR1 and CDR2: DFQATT and SNEGSKA (reference sequence). CDR3 nucleotides: TGCAGTGCTAGGCAAGCGACAGGGGGGATAAAACTGTTTTTT. Translated, it gives CSARQATGGIKLFF.

This sequence joins TRBV7-9 and TRBJ2-1; a possible D gene is TRBD2 (5 bases). This CDR3 spans 12 amino acids. From germline, CDR1 is SEHNR and CDR2 FQNEAQ (reference sequence). With 2 bases removed from V and 15 bases from J, the gap between germline ends came to 14 bases. Written as DNA, the CDR3 is TGTGCCAGCAGCTTAATCCCCGAGGGCATGTTCTTC. It encodes CASSLIPEGMFF.

The V call is TRBV5-5, the J call TRBJ2-7; 10 bases fit TRBD2. Germline V gives CDR1 SGHKS, CDR2 YYEKEE (reference sequence). V was clipped by 1 base and J by 3 bases; unmatched bases: 4. This CDR3 has 15 amino acids. As DNA, the CDR3 is TGTGCCAGCAGCTTGTCTAGCGGGGGCTACTACGAGCAGTACTTC. Its translation: CASSLSSGGYYEQYF. Full variable domain (remainder filled in from reference TRBV5-5 and TRBJ2-7): DAGVTQSPTHLIKTRGQQVTLRCSPISGHKSVSWYQQVLGQGPQFIFQYYEKEERGRGNFPDRFSARQFPNYSSELNVNALLLGDSALYLCASSLSSGGYYEQYFGPGTRLTVT.

Only a few counts were recorded for this clonotype. The J gene is TRBJ2-7, the V gene TRBV6-1; no firm D call. Trimming stripped 2 bases from V and 2 bases from J, with 19 bases between. This CDR3 comprises 17 residues. Germline V gene sequence: CDR1 MNHNS, CDR2 SASEGT. The CDR3 region has the DNA TGTGCCAGCAGTGAACACGGCAGTCTTATTGGAACCTACGAGCAGTACTTC. Its translation: CASSEHGSLIGTYEQYF.

This clonotype appeared a few times. This sequence joins TRBV5-1 and TRBJ2-5; D remains unclear. Germline values: CDR1 SGHRS, CDR2 YFSETQ. This CDR3 region has 16 residues. V shed 0 bases and J shed 0 bases, with 12 bases lying between them. The CDR3 bases are TGCGCCAGCAGCTTGGTGGCACCCACGTACCAAGAGACCCAGTACTTC. Translated: CASSLVAPTYQETQYF.

The V and J genes are TRBV9 and TRBJ2-1, with 8 bases matching TRBD1. There are 16 residues in the CDR3. J was trimmed by 3 bases and V by 1 base; bases with no gene match: 6. The germline gives CDR1 SGDLS, CDR2 YYNGEE. CDR3 amino acids: CASSVTGTGNYNEQFF. The CDR3 DNA reads as TGTGCCAGCAGCGTAACCGGGACAGGAAACTACAATGAGCAGTTCTTC.

The genes are TRBV5-1 and TRBJ2-7; TRBD1 matches 10 bases. Trimming cost V 4 bases and J 2 bases; bases outside gene matches: 6. CDR3 length equals 15 residues. Germline V lookup: CDR1 SGHRS, CDR2 YFSETQ. The CDR3 is CASSLWDRGTYEQYF. CDR3 nucleotides: TGCGCCAGCAGCCTATGGGACAGGGGAACCTACGAGCAGTACTTC.

This clonotype occurred a few times. This chain uses TRBV24-1 with TRBJ2-2; TRBD2 might be the D (5 bases). V lost 3 bases and J 5 bases, leaving 12 bases between the germline ends. Germline V gene sequence: CDR1 KGHDR, CDR2 SFDVKD. The CDR3 sequence is 15 residues long. DNA for the CDR3: TGTGCCACCAGTGATGCCTCTCCGGGGACCGGGGAGCTGTTTTTT. Translating it yields CATSDASPGTGELFF.